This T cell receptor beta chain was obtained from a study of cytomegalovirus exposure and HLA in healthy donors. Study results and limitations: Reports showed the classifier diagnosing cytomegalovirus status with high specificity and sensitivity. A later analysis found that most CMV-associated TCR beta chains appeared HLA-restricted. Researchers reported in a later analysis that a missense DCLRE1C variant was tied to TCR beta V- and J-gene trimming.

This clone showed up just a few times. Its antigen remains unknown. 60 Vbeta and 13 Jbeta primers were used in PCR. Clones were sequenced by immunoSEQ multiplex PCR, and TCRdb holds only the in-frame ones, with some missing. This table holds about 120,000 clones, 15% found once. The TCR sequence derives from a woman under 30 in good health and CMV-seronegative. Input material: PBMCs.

The CDR3 sequence: CASSEFVDTGELFF. As DNA, the CDR3 is TGTGCCAGCAGTGAATTCGTAGATACCGGGGAGCTGTTTTTT. The V and J genes are TRBV25-1 and TRBJ2-2; no definite D call. Between the trimmed V and J ends, which lost 1 base and 5 bases, there was a span of 8 bases. The CDR3 has 14 residues. Looked up from germline, CDR1 is MGHDK and CDR2 is SYGVNS.